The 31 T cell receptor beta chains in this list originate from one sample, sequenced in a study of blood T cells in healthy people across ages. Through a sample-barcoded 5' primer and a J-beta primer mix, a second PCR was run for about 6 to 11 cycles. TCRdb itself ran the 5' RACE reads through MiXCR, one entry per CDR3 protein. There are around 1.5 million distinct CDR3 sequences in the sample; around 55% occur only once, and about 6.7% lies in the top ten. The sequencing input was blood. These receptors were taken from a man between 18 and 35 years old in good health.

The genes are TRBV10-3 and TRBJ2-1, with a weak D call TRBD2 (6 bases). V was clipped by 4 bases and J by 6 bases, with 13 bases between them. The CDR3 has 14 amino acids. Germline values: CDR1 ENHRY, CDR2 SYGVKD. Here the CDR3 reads CAISGGGGSNEQFF. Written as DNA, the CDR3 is TGTGCCATCAGTGGCGGTGGGGGGTCCAATGAGCAGTTCTTC.

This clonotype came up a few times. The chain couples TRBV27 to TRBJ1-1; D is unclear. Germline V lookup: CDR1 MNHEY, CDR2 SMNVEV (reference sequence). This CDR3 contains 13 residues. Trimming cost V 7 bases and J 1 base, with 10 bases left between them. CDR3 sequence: CASKVDWNTEAFF. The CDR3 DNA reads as TGTGCCAGCAAAGTTGACTGGAACACTGAAGCTTTCTTT.

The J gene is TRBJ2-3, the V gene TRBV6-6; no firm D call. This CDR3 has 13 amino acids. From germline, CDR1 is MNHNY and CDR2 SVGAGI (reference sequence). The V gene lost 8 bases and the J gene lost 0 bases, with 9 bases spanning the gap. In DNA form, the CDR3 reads TGTGCCAGCTCAAAGGTCAGCACAGATACGCAGTATTTT. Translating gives CASSKVSTDTQYF.

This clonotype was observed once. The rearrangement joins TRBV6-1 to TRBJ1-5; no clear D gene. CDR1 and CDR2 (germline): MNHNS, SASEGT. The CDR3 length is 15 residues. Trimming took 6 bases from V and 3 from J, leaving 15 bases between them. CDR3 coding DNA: TGTGCCAGCAGCCCCATGGTGGGTCTCAATCAGCCCCAGCATTTT. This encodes CASSPMVGLNQPQHF.

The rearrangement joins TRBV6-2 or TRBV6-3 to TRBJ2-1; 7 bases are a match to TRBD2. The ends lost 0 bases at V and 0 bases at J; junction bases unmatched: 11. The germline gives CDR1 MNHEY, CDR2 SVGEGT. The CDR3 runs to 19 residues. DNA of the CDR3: TGTGCCAGCAGTTACTCGCTCTTTGCGGGGGAGTCCTCCTACAATGAGCAGTTCTTC. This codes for CASSYSLFAGESSYNEQFF.

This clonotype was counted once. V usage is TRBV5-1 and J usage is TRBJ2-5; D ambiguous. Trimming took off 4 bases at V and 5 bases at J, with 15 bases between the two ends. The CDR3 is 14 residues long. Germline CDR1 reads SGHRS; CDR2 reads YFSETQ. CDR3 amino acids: CASSPSTQQETQYF. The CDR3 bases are TGCGCCAGCAGCCCCTCGACACAGCAGGAGACCCAGTACTTC.

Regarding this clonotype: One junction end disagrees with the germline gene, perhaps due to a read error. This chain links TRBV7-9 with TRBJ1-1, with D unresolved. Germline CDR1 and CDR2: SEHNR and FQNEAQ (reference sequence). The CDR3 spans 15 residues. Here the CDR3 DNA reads TGTGCCAGCAGCTTAGTTCGGGTGACGAACGCTGAAGCTTTCTTT. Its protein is CASSLVRVTNAEAFF.

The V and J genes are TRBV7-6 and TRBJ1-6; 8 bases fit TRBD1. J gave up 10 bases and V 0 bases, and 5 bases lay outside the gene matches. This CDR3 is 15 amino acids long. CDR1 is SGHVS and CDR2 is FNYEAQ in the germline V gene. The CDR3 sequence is CASSLATGGRSPLHF. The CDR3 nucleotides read TGTGCCAGCAGCTTAGCAACAGGGGGAAGATCACCCCTCCACTTT.

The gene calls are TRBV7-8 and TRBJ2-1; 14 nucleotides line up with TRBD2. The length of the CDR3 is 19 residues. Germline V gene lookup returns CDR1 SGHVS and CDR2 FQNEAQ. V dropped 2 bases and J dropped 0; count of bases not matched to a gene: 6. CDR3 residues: CASSLRLAGGFSSYNEQFF. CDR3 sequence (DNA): TGTGCCAGCAGCTTAAGACTAGCGGGAGGGTTTAGCTCCTACAATGAGCAGTTCTTC.

The CDR3 sequence is CASSRSQGFDEQYF. DNA for the CDR3: TGTGCCAGCAGCAGAAGCCAGGGCTTCGACGAGCAGTACTTC. The chain uses TRBV7-9 and TRBJ2-7; D is perhaps TRBD1 (5 bases). Germline V lookup: CDR1 SEHNR, CDR2 FQNEAQ (reference sequence). Trimming took 5 bases from V and 5 from J, leaving 16 bases between them. The CDR3 is made up of 14 amino acids.

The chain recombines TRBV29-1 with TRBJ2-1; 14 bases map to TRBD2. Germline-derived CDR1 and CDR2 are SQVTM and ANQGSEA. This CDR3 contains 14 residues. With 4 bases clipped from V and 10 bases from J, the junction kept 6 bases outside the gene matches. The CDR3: CSVVETSGGVEQFF. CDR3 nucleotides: TGCAGCGTTGTCGAGACTAGCGGGGGGGTGGAGCAGTTCTTC.

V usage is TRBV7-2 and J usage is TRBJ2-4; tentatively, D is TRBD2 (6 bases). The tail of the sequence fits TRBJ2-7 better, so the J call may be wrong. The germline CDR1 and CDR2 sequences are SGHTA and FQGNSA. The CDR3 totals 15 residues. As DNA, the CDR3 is TGTGCCAGCAGCTTAGTTGGCCGCGCGGGGAACGAGCAGTACTTC. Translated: CASSLVGRAGNEQYF.

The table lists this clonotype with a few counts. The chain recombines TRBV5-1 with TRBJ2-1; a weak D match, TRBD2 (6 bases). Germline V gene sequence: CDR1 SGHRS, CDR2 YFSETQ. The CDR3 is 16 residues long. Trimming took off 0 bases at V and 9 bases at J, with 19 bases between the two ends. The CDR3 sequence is CASSLETSPPLSEQFF. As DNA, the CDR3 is TGCGCCAGCAGCTTGGAGACTAGTCCCCCGCTCTCTGAGCAGTTCTTC.

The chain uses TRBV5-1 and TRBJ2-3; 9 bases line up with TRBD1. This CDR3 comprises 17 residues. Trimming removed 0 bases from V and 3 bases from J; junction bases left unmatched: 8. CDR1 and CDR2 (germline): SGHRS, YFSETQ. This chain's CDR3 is CASSLAGQGDRTDTQYF. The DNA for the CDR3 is TGCGCCAGCAGCTTGGCGGGACAGGGAGACCGGACAGATACGCAGTATTTT. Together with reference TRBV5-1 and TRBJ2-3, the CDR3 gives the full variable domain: KAGVTQTPRYLIKTRGQQVTLSCSPISGHRSVSWYQQTPGQGLQFLFEYFSETQRNKGNFPGRFSGRQFSNSRSEMNVSTLELGDSALYLCASSLAGQGDRTDTQYFGPGTRLTVL.

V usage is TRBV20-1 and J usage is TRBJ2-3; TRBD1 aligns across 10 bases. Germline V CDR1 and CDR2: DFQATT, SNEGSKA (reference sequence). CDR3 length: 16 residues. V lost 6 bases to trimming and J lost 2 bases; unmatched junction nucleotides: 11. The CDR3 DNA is TGCAGTGCCGCCCGACAGGGGGCCCAGCCCACAGATACGCAGTATTTT. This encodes CSAARQGAQPTDTQYF.

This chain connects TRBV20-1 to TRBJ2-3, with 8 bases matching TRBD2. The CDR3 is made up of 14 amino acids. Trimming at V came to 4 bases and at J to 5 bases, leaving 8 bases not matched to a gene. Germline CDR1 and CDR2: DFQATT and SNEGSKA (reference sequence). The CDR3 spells CSATERESLDTQYF. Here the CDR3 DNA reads TGCAGTGCTACCGAGCGGGAGAGCCTAGATACGCAGTATTTT.

In DNA, the CDR3 is TGCGCCAGCAGCCATGGTTACCGGGACAGGGGCATCTATGAGCAGTTCTTC. Protein: CASSHGYRDRGIYEQFF. This chain joins TRBV4-3 and TRBJ2-1; TRBD1 matches 10 bases. The CDR3 has 17 amino acids. V was pared by 3 bases and J by 8 bases, with 13 bases of the junction left unmatched. Germline V lookup: CDR1 LGHNA, CDR2 YSLEER.

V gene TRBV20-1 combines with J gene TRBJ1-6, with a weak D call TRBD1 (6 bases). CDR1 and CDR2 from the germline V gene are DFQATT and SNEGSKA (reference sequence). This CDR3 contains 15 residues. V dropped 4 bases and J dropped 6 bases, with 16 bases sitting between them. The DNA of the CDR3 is TGCAGTGCTAATTATCAGGGGTTGGGTAATTCACCCCTCCACTTT. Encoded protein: CSANYQGLGNSPLHF.

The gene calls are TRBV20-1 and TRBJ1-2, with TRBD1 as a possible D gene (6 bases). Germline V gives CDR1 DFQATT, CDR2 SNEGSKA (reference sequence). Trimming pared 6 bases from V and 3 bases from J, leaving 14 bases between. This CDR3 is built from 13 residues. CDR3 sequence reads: CSAPGAVDYGYTF. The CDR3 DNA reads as TGCAGTGCGCCGGGGGCGGTGGACTATGGCTACACCTTC.

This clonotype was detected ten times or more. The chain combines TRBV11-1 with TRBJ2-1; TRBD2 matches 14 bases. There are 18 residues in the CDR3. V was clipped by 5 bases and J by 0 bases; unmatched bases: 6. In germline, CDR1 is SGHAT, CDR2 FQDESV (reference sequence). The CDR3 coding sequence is TGTGCCAGCAGCCCGGGACTAGCGGGAGTGTCCTCCTACAATGAGCAGTTCTTC. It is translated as CASSPGLAGVSSYNEQFF.

The CDR3 DNA reads TGTGCCAGCCTAAAACTTGTGGTCGGTTCCTACAATGAGCAGTTCTTC. Residues: CASLKLVVGSYNEQFF. The V and J genes are TRBV5-6 and TRBJ2-1; no clear D. The CDR3 contains 16 residues. V dropped 7 bases and J dropped 1 base, with 18 bases sitting between them. Germline V lookup: CDR1 SGHDT, CDR2 YYEEEE.

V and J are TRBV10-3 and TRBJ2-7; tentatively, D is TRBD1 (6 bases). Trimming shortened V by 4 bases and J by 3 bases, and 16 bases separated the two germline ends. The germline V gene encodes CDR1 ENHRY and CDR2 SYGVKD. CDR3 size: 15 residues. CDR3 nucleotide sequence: TGTGCCATCAGTGGTAACAGGGAAAGGGGCTACGAGCAGTACTTC. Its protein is CAISGNRERGYEQYF.

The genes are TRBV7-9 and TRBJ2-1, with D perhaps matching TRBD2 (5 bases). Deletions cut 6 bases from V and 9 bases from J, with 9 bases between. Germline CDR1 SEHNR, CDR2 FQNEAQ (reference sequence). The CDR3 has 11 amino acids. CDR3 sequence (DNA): TGTGCCAGCAGGGGAGTCACTGAGCAGTTCTTC. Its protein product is CASRGVTEQFF.

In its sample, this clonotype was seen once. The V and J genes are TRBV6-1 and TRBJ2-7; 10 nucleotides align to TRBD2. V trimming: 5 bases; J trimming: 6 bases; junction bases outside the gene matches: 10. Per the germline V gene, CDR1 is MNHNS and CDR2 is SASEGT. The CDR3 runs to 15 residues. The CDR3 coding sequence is TGTGCCAGCAGTAAGAAACTAGCGGGAACATCCGAGCAGTACTTC. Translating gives CASSKKLAGTSEQYF.

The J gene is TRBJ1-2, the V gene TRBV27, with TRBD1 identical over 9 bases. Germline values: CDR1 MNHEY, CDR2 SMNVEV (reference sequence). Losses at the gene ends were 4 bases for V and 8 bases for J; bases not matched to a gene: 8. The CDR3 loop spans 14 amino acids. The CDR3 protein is CASSSGQGQRGYTF. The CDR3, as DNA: TGTGCCAGCAGTTCTGGACAGGGGCAAAGGGGCTACACCTTC.

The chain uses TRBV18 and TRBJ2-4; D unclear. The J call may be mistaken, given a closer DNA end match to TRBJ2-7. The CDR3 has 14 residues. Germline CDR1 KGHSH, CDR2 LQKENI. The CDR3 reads CASSPPGVAYEQYF. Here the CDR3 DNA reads TGTGCCAGCTCACCACCGGGTGTTGCCTACGAGCAGTACTTC.

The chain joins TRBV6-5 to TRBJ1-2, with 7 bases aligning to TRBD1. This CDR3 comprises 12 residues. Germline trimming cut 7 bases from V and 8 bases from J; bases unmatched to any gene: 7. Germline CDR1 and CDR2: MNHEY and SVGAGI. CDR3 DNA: TGTGCCAGCACTAAAGGGGGCGGCGGCTACACCTTC. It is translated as CASTKGGGGYTF.

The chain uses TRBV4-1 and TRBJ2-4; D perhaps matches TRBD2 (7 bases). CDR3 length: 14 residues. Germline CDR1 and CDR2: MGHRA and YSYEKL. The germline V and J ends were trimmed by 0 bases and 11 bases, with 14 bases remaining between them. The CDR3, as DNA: TGCGCCAGCAGCCAAGATAGGGGGGGCAAGGTTCAGTACTTC. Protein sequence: CASSQDRGGKVQYF.

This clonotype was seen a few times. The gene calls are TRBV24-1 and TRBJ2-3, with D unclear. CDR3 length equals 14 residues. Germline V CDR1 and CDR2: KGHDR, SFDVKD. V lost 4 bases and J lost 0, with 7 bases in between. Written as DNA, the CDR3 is TGTGCCACCAGTGACCTCGTAAGCACAGATACGCAGTATTTT. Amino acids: CATSDLVSTDTQYF.

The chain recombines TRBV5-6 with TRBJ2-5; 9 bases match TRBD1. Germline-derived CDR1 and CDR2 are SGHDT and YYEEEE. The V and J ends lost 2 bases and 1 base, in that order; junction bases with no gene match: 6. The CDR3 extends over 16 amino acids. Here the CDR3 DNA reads TGTGCCAGCAGCTTCCTCCCGACAGGGGGCCAAGAGACCCAGTACTTC. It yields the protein CASSFLPTGGQETQYF.

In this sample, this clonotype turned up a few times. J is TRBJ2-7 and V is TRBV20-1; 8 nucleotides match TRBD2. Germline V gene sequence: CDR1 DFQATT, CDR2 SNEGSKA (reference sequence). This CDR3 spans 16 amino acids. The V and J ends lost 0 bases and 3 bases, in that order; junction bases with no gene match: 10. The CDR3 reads CSARDLGRGVLYEQYF. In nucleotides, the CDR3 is TGCAGTGCTAGAGATCTCGGGAGGGGGGTTCTCTACGAGCAGTACTTC.